This T cell receptor (beta chain) was captured by sequencing in a study of T-cell reconstitution after alpha-beta-depleted transplantation in children (dated by TCRdb to about 2016). About the full investigation: T-cell immune reconstitution after TCRalphabeta/CD19-depleted allogeneic hematopoietic cell transplantation in children was quantitatively tracked in the study by means of TCR repertoire profiling.

The treatment or condition label corresponds to: allogeneic hematopoietic cell transplantation with graft depleted of TCRalphabeta T cells and CD19 B cells. TCRalphabeta/CD19-depleted allogeneic hematopoietic cell grafts were given to the transplant recipients, all of whom were children. This clonotype has ten or more counts. The antigen it binds to is not known. Per-base qualities were not stored, and no clone one base away is much larger. The CDR3, cysteine through phenylalanine, is 19 amino acids long. Only the CDR3 DNA is retained, 57 bases long and in frame from the first base. For CDR1 and CDR2, the germline V gene lists MNHEY and SVGEGT. For this chain, trimming is 2 bases at the V end and 0 bases at the J end, and the number of junction bases without a gene match is 10. Libraries were prepared through PCR. Sequencer: Illumina HiSeq 2500. Molecular barcoding was employed in the preparation of TCR libraries, with unique molecular identifiers being used to normalize TCRbeta repertoire quantification. TCRdb trimmed the raw reads at Q25, called clones with MiXCR and kept productive beta chains. Here each entry gathers all rows of one CDR3 protein and keeps the most common genes and DNA. Counted in this sample were over 150,000 distinct CDR3 sequences; roughly 11% of them appeared once. The ten biggest clones cover 13% of the sample.

Broader findings and caveats from the paper: In some patients, high TCRbeta diversity at day 60 was attributed to recipient T cells and intrathymic progenitors that had survived conditioning. The frequencies of hyperexpanded clones fell over the following months, and after one year, T-cell counts and TCRbeta diversity were mostly attributed to newly produced T cells. The apparently early recovery of alphabetaT-cell counts about two months after transplant reportedly depended on only several hundred rapidly expanded clones that came from non-depleted graft cells.

The receptor's source is a boy younger than 10 with acute myeloid leukemia, due to receive a stem cell transplant. The sample in question was PBMCs, obtained before TCRalphabeta/CD19-depleted stem cell transplant. The chain is assembled from TRBV6-2 or TRBV6-3 and TRBJ2-3; TRBD2 fits 11 bases in the junction. The CDR3 amino acid sequence is: CASSYPLLAGGSSTDTQYF. DNA sequence: TGTGCCAGCAGTTACCCTTTGCTAGCGGGAGGAAGTAGCACAGATACGCAGTATTTT.